These T cell receptor beta chains were read from a single sample in a study of T-cell reconstitution after alpha-beta-depleted transplantation in children. TCRdb independently ran MiXCR on the PCR reads; one entry per CDR3 protein. The sample has 330,000 or so distinct CDR3 sequences; 9% to 12% are singletons. Sequencing was performed on PBMCs from the stem cell graft donor, taken from the stem cell graft. These receptors originate from a human donor who donated a stem cell graft to a child with acute lymphoblastic leukemia. Each CDR3 is given with its conserved first and last residue. D genes are given only for firm matches. A row's size may be missing; if present it is once, few, many or a size class.

j_gene	d_gene	abundance	v_gene	CDR3aa	CDR3nt
TRBJ2-7	TRBD2	-	TRBV7-6	CASSPGLGQHEQYF	TGTGCCAGCAGCCCGGGACTAGGACAGCACGAGCAGTACTTC
TRBJ2-7	TRBD2	many	TRBV20-1	CSARDRAGGPSYEQYF	TGCAGTGCTAGAGACCGAGCGGGAGGGCCGTCGTACGAGCAGTACTTC
TRBJ2-3	TRBD2	many	TRBV4-1	CASSHAIAGGSDTQYF	TGCGCCAGCAGCCATGCTATAGCGGGAGGCTCAGATACGCAGTATTTT
TRBJ2-3	-	-	TRBV5-1	CASSWRTGSWDTQYF	TGCGCCAGCAGCTGGAGGACGGGATCCTGGGATACGCAGTATTTT
TRBJ1-2	TRBD1	few	TRBV7-9	CAIGQGTYGYTF	TGTGCCATTGGACAGGGGACCTATGGCTACACCTTC
TRBJ2-1	TRBD2	-	TRBV19	CASSSIAGVSYNEQFF	TGTGCCAGTAGTTCCATAGCGGGAGTCTCCTACAATGAGCAGTTCTTC
TRBJ2-2	TRBD2	few	TRBV29-1	CSAKGAGGATGELFF	TGCAGCGCCAAGGGGGCGGGAGGGGCCACCGGGGAGCTGTTTTTT
TRBJ2-3	TRBD2	few	TRBV5-1	CASQPGLGEDTQYF	TGCGCCAGCCAACCGGGACTAGGAGAAGATACGCAGTATTTT
TRBJ2-7	-	few	TRBV23-1	CASSQCSRQPYEQYF	TGCGCCAGCAGTCAATGTTCGAGGCAGCCCTACGAGCAGTACTTC
TRBJ2-7	TRBD2	few	TRBV6-2/TRBV6-3	CASSREGEQYF	TGTGCCAGCAGCCGGGAGGGGGAGCAGTACTTC
TRBJ2-1	TRBD2	many	TRBV6-1	CASSRKSSGRSSYNEQFF	TGTGCCAGCAGTAGAAAGTCTAGCGGGAGGAGCTCCTACAATGAGCAGTTCTTC
TRBJ2-3	-	-	TRBV5-1	CASSLVEGVLSTDTQYF	TGCGCCAGCAGCTTGGTGGAAGGGGTGCTGAGCACAGATACGCAGTATTTT
TRBJ2-2	TRBD2	few	TRBV20-1	CSARDAGGTGELFF	TGCAGTGCTAGAGACGCGGGGGGAACCGGGGAGCTGTTTTTT
TRBJ2-5	-	many	TRBV29-1	CSVEDWGDGETQYF	TGCAGCGTTGAAGATTGGGGGGATGGGGAGACCCAGTACTTC
TRBJ2-7	TRBD2	many	TRBV4-2	CASSQVGEGSRYEQYF	TGTGCCAGCAGCCAAGTCGGGGAGGGGAGTCGTTACGAGCAGTACTTC
TRBJ2-1	-	-	TRBV7-9	CASSLEGVRRFF	TGTGCCAGCAGCTTAGAGGGGGTCCGGCGGTTCTTC
TRBJ2-3	TRBD2	few	TRBV7-9	CASSLQSGRAGNTQYF	TGTGCCAGCAGCTTACAGAGCGGGAGGGCCGGGAATACGCAGTATTTT
TRBJ1-5	-	-	TRBV11-3	CASSLEDRGSNQPQHF	TGTGCCAGCAGCTTAGAGGATCGGGGTAGCAATCAGCCCCAGCATTTT
TRBJ2-7	TRBD1	many	TRBV7-4	CASSLVPSSPAWTGKIPDEQYF	TGTGCCAGCAGCTTAGTTCCCTCGTCCCCTGCCTGGACAGGGAAGATCCCCGACGAGCAGTACTTC
TRBJ1-1	-	-	TRBV27	CASSLMGEVNTEAFF	TGTGCCAGCAGTTTAATGGGCGAGGTGAACACTGAAGCTTTCTTT
TRBJ2-1	-	-	TRBV20-1	CSARDLASEQFF	TGCAGTGCTAGAGATCTTGCTTCTGAGCAGTTCTTC
TRBJ2-1	TRBD2	many	TRBV5-1	CASSLRLAGAYNEQFF	TGCGCCAGCAGCTTGAGGTTAGCGGGGGCCTACAATGAGCAGTTCTTC
TRBJ1-2	TRBD1	-	TRBV12-3/TRBV12-4	CASSPTLTGNRGYTF	TGTGCCAGCAGTCCCACCCTGACAGGGAATCGCGGCTACACCTTC
TRBJ2-2	-	-	TRBV29-1	CSVDTKNTGELFF	TGCAGCGTGGACACGAAGAACACCGGGGAGCTGTTTTTT
TRBJ2-7	TRBD2	-	TRBV5-4	CASSLAGGRHEQYF	TGTGCCAGCAGCCTAGCGGGAGGGCGCCACGAGCAGTACTTC
TRBJ2-1	-	-	TRBV12-3/TRBV12-4	CASRDRASYNEQFF	TGTGCCAGCAGGGACCGGGCTTCATACAATGAGCAGTTCTTC
TRBJ2-3	-	many	TRBV7-2	CASSLFVPGDTQYF	TGTGCCAGCAGCTTATTCGTACCAGGAGATACGCAGTATTTT
TRBJ2-1	-	few	TRBV6-2/TRBV6-3	CATGGRASSYNEQFF	TGTGCCACCGGAGGCAGGGCTAGCTCCTACAATGAGCAGTTCTTC
TRBJ1-4	-	once	TRBV6-5	CASSYSRGRSSNEKLFF	TGTGCCAGCAGTTACTCGAGGGGAAGGTCTTCTAATGAAAAACTGTTTTTT
TRBJ2-7	-	few	TRBV4-2	CASSQDSSRNYEQYF	TGTGCCAGCAGCCAAGACAGTTCTCGAAACTACGAGCAGTACTTC
TRBJ1-2	-	few	TRBV6-2/TRBV6-3	CASSYPNYRGRGYTF	TGTGCCAGCAGTTACCCCAATTATAGAGGACGTGGCTACACCTTC
TRBJ2-2	-	-	TRBV3-1	CASSPHGVGSTGELFF	TGTGCCAGCAGCCCCCACGGGGTCGGTAGCACCGGGGAGCTGTTTTTT
TRBJ2-2	-	few	TRBV6-5	CASSYGVAESNTGELFF	TGTGCCAGCAGTTACGGCGTCGCGGAGTCAAACACCGGGGAGCTGTTTTTT
TRBJ1-1	-	few	TRBV29-1	CSVRLNTEAFF	TGCAGCGTCCGCTTGAACACTGAAGCTTTCTTT
TRBJ2-2	-	-	TRBV5-1	CASSLETANTGELFF	TGCGCCAGCAGCTTGGAAACAGCGAACACCGGGGAGCTGTTTTTT
TRBJ2-1	-	-	TRBV28	CASSLLVGLGNEQFF	TGTGCCAGCAGTTTATTAGTAGGGTTGGGGAACGAGCAGTTCTTC
TRBJ2-1	-	-	TRBV20-1	CSARDPLGGLAEESNEQFF	TGCAGTGCTAGAGACCCCTTGGGGGGGCTAGCAGAAGAGAGCAATGAGCAGTTCTTC
TRBJ2-3	-	many	TRBV7-9	CASSSPTGTYTDTQYF	TGTGCCAGCAGCTCCCCTACAGGGACATACACAGATACGCAGTATTTT
TRBJ2-2	-	few	TRBV2	CASSRDMSTGELFF	TGTGCCAGCAGTCGGGACATGAGCACCGGGGAGCTGTTTTTT
TRBJ2-3	TRBD2	few	TRBV6-1	CASRTGTSGGTDTQYF	TGTGCCAGCAGGACCGGGACTAGCGGAGGCACAGATACGCAGTATTTT
TRBJ2-3	-	-	TRBV20-1	CSAIEAPDTQYF	TGCAGTGCTATAGAAGCCCCCGATACGCAGTATTTT
TRBJ2-5	-	many	TRBV12-3/TRBV12-4	CASSFQGGETQYF	TGTGCCAGCAGTTTCCAGGGTGGGGAGACCCAGTACTTC
TRBJ2-1	-	-	TRBV4-1	CDSSQEANSLRNEQFF	TGCGACAGCAGCCAAGAGGCGAACAGCTTACGCAATGAGCAGTTCTTC
TRBJ2-1	-	few	TRBV5-1	CASSSSGLHEQFF	TGCGCCAGCAGCTCCTCGGGGTTGCATGAGCAGTTCTTC